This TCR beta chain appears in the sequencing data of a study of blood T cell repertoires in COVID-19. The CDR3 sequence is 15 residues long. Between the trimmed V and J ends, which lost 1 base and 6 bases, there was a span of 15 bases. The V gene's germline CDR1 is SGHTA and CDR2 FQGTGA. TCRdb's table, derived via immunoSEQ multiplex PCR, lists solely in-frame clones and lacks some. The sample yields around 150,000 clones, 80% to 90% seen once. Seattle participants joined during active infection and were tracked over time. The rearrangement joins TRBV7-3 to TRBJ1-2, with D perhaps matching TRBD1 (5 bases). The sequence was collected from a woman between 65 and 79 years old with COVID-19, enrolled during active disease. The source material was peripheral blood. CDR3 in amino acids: CASSLSKAGLDGYTF. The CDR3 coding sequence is TGTGCCAGCAGCTTAAGTAAGGCAGGGCTGGATGGCTACACCTTC.